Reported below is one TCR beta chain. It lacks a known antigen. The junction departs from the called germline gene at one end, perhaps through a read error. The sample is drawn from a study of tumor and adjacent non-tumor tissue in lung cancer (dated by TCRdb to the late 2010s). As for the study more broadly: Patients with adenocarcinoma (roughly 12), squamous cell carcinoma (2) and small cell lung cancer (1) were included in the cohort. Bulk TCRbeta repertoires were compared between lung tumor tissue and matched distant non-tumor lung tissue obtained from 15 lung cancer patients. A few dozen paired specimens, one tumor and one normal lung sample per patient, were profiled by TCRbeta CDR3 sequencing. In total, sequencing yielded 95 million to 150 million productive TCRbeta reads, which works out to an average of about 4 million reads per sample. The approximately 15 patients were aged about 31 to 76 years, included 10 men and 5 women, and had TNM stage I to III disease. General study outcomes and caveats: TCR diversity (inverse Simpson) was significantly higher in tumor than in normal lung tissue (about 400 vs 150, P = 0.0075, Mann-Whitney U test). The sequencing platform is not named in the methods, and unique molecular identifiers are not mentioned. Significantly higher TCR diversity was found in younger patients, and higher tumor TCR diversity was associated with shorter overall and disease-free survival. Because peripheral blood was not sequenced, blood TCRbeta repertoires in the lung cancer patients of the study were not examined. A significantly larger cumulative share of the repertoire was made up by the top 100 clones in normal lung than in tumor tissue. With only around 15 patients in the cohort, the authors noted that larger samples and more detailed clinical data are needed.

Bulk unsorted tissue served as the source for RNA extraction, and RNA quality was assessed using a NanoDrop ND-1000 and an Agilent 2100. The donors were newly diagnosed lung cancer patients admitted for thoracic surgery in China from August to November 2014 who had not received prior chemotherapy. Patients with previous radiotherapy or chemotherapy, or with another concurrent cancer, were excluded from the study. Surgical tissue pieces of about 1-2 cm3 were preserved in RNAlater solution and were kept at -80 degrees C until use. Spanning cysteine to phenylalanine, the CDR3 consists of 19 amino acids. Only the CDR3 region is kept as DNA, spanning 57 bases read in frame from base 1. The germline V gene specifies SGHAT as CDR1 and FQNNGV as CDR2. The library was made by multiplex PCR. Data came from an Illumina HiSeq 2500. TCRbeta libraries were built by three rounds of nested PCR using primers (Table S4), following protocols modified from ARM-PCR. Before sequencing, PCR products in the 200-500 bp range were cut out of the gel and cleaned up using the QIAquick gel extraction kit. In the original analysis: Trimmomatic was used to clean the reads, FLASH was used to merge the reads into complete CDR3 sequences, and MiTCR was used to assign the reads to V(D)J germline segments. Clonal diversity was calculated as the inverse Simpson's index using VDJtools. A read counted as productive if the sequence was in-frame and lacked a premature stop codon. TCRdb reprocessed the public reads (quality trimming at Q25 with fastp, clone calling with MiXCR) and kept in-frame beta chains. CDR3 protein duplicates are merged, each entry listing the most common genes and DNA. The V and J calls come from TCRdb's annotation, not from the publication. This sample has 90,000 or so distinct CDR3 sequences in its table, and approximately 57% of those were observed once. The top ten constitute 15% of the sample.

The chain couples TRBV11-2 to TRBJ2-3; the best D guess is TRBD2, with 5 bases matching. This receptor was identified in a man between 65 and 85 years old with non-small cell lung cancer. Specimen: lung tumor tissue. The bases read TGTGCTAGCAGCTCTGAAAGCCGTAAAGGACTCCGAACCAGAGGTACGCAGTATTTT. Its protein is CASSSESRKGLRTRGTQYF.